The present T cell receptor (beta chain) was sequenced within a study of blood T cells in healthy people across ages. Study context: T cells yielded about one barcoded beta molecule per two cells through template switching. Findings of the study overall: There was a strong correlation between TCR beta diversity and naive T cell percentage. Without sorted subsets, naive and antigen-experienced compartments could not be conclusively compared.

The sample holds a few counts of this clonotype. Its antigen is not identified. V gave up 0 bases and J gave up 5 bases; unmatched junction bases: 17. The CDR3 has 20 amino acids. Looked up from germline, CDR1 is MGHRA and CDR2 is YSYEKL. Every donor contributed roughly 10 milliliters of peripheral blood by blood draw. With a J-beta primer mix and a sample-barcoded 5' primer, a second PCR ran about 7 to 11 cycles. TCRdb re-analysed the 5' RACE reads in MiXCR, keeping a single row per CDR3 protein. This sample has 850,000 to 1,000,000 distinct CDR3 sequences, with roughly 48% found just once. Input material: blood. The clonotype comes from a man in his thirties or forties in good health. The rearrangement links TRBV4-1 to TRBJ2-3, with TRBD2 matching 10 bases. Written as DNA, the CDR3 is TGCGCCAGCAGCCAAGACCCCCCCTTCAGAGCGGGGGGGCTGGTAGATACGCAGTATTTT. Its protein is CASSQDPPFRAGGLVDTQYF.